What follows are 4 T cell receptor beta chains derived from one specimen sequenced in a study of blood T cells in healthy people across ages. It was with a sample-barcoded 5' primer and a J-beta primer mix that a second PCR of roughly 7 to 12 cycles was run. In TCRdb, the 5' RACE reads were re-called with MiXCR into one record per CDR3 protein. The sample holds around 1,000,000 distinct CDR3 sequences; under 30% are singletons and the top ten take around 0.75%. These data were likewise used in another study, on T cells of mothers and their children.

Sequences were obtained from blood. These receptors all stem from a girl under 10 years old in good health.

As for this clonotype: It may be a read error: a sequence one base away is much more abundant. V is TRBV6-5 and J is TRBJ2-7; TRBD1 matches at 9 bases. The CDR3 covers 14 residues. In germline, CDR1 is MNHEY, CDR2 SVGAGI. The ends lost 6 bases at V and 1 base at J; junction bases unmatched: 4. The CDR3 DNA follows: TGTGCCAGCAGATCCGGGACAGGGTCCTACGAGCAGTACTTC. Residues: CASRSGTGSYEQYF.

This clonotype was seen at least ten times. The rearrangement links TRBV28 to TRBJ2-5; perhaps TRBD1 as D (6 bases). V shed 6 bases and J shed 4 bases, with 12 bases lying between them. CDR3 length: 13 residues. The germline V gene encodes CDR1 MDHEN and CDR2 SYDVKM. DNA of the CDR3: TGTGCCAGCAGGGACGGACAGAGAGAGACCCAGTACTTC. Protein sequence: CASRDGQRETQYF.

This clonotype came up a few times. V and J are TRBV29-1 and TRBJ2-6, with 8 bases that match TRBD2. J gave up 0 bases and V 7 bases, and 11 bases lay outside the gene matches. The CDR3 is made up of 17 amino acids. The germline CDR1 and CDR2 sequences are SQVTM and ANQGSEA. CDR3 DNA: TGCAGCGCTGTCGGGGGGGAGGCAATCTCTGGGGCCAACGTCCTGACTTTC. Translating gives CSAVGGEAISGANVLTF.

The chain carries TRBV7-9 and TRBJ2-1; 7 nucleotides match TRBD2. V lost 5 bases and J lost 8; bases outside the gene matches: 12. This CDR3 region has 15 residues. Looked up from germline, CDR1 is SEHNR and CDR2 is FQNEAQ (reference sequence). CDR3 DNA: TGTGCCAGCAGCACCCACGGGGGGTTAGCGGATGAGCAGTTCTTC. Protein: CASSTHGGLADEQFF. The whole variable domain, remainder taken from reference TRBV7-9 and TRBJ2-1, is DTGVSQNPRHKITKRGQNVTFRCDPISEHNRLYWYRQTLGQGPEFLTYFQNEAQLEKSRLLSDRFSAERPKGSFSTLEIQRTEQGDSAMYLCASSTHGGLADEQFFGPGTRLTVL.